Below are 18 T cell receptor beta chains sequenced from a single sample in a study of identical twins. One entry per CDR3 protein, called by TCRdb with MiXCR from the 5' RACE reads. The sample has about 660,000 distinct CDR3 sequences; around 8.6% are singletons. The sample also formed part of further work on yellow fever vaccine responses in identical twins.

Sequenced input: PBMCs. The source is a woman between 18 and 29 years old in good health.

In this sample, this clonotype turned up a few times. The chain has TRBV4-3 and TRBJ2-7; 7 bases match TRBD1. Germline V CDR1 and CDR2: LGHNA, YSLEER. The CDR3 loop spans 16 amino acids. After removal of 1 base from V and 0 bases from J, the junction contained 6 bases not matched to a gene. The CDR3 region has the DNA TGCGCCAGCAGCCAAGGGACGGGACAGAACTCCTACGAGCAGTACTTC. Residues: CASSQGTGQNSYEQYF.

This clonotype came up a few times. The V gene is TRBV11-2, the J gene TRBJ1-6; maybe TRBD1 (5 bases). Deletions cut 11 bases from V and 9 bases from J, with 17 bases between. This CDR3 has 13 amino acids. Looked up from germline, CDR1 is SGHAT and CDR2 is FQNNGV. DNA for the CDR3: TGTGCCGGGGGGGAGGATTCGTTTTCACCCCTCCACTTT. This gives the protein CAGGEDSFSPLHF.

V usage is TRBV7-3 and J usage is TRBJ1-4; D remains ambiguous. Trimming stripped 4 bases from V and 3 bases from J, with 6 bases between. Looked up from germline, CDR1 is SGHTA and CDR2 is FQGTGA. This CDR3 is 13 amino acids long. The chain's CDR3 is CASSSLPNEKLFF. CDR3 sequence (DNA): TGTGCCAGCAGCTCCCTCCCTAATGAAAAACTGTTTTTT.

This clonotype was detected a few times. The chain is built from TRBV20-1 and TRBJ2-2, with 8 nucleotides matching TRBD2. The CDR3 consists of 15 residues. V dropped 0 bases and J dropped 5; count of bases not matched to a gene: 5. The germline CDR1 and CDR2 sequences are DFQATT and SNEGSKA (reference sequence). Written as DNA, the CDR3 is TGCAGTGCTAGAGATGGCGAGCGGGAGACCGGGGAGCTGTTTTTT. Amino acid sequence: CSARDGERETGELFF.

This clonotype was detected only a few times. This rearrangement joins TRBV6-5 to TRBJ2-2; D uncertain. V was cut by 0 bases and J by 7 bases, with 9 bases left in between. Germline-derived CDR1 and CDR2 are MNHEY and SVGAGI. The CDR3 is made up of 14 amino acids. The CDR3 protein is CASSYSTVFGELFF. The CDR3 DNA reads as TGTGCCAGCAGTTACTCGACGGTGTTCGGGGAGCTGTTTTTT.

This clonotype was counted many times. The rearrangement uses TRBV29-1 and TRBJ1-1, with TRBD1 as a possible D gene (6 bases). Germline assignment: CDR1 SQVTM and CDR2 ANQGSEA. This CDR3 comprises 14 residues. The V and J ends lost 6 bases and 3 bases respectively, with 17 bases between them. The CDR3 coding sequence is TGCAGCGTGAGGGACATTTTTAGGTACACTGAAGCTTTCTTT. Protein product: CSVRDIFRYTEAFF.

The V and J genes are TRBV7-8 and TRBJ2-7, with D perhaps TRBD1 or TRBD2 (5 bases each). Between the trimmed V and J ends, which lost 1 base and 0 bases, there was a span of 13 bases. CDR1 and CDR2 (germline): SGHVS, FQNEAQ. The CDR3 consists of 16 residues. The CDR3 reads CASSLGLGRSSYEQYF. As DNA, the CDR3 is TGTGCCAGCAGCTTAGGGCTGGGACGGAGCTCCTACGAGCAGTACTTC. The full variable domain, with the rest looked up from reference TRBV7-8 and TRBJ2-7, is GAGVSQSPRYKVAKRGQDVALRCDPISGHVSLFWYQQALGQGPEFLTYFQNEAQLDKSGLPSDRFFAERPEGSVSTLKIQRTQQEDSAVYLCASSLGLGRSSYEQYFGPGTRLTVT.

CDR3 sequence: CASTRGLETQYF. CDR3 bases: TGTGCCAGCACTCGGGGGCTAGAGACCCAGTACTTC. This chain joins TRBV7-9 and TRBJ2-5; D tentatively fits TRBD1 or TRBD2 (6 bases each). From germline, CDR1 is SEHNR and CDR2 FQNEAQ (reference sequence). Deletions cut 7 bases from V and 4 bases from J, with 10 bases between. CDR3 length: 12 amino acids.

This clonotype was detected ten times or more. The chain is built from TRBV6-2 or TRBV6-3 and TRBJ2-7; D call uncertain. Trimming removed 6 bases from V and 0 bases from J, with 12 bases in between. The CDR3 sequence is 14 residues long. CDR1 is MNHEY and CDR2 is SVGEGT in the germline V gene. CDR3 region: CASSKQLSSYEQYF. The CDR3 DNA follows: TGTGCCAGCAGCAAACAGCTAAGCTCCTACGAGCAGTACTTC.

This clonotype was detected a few times. CDR3 sequence (DNA): TGCGCCAGCAGCCAAGATTTGGGGGCTGGCGGCTACGAGCAGTACTTC. Translated: CASSQDLGAGGYEQYF. The J gene is TRBJ2-7, the V gene TRBV4-3; D possibly corresponds to TRBD1 (6 bases). The ends were cut back, 0 bases at V and 3 bases at J, with 15 bases in the middle. CDR1 is LGHNA, CDR2 YSLEER, per germline. This CDR3 region has 16 residues.

In its sample, this clonotype was seen many times. Here the CDR3 reads CASSDLAGANTGELFF. The CDR3 nucleotides are TGTGCCAGCAGCGATCTAGCGGGGGCCAACACCGGGGAGCTGTTTTTT. This rearrangement joins TRBV11-2 to TRBJ2-2; 10 positions agree with TRBD2. The CDR3 sequence is 16 residues long. V trimming: 5 bases; J trimming: 2 bases; junction bases outside the gene matches: 5. Germline-derived CDR1 and CDR2 are SGHAT and FQNNGV.

This clonotype was detected only once. The genes are TRBV28 and TRBJ1-6; D is possibly TRBD1 (5 bases). Deletions cut 3 bases from V and 7 bases from J, with 10 bases between. The CDR3 length is 14 residues. Germline V gene lookup returns CDR1 MDHEN and CDR2 SYDVKM. This CDR3 reads CASSFSQENSPLHF. The DNA of the CDR3 is TGTGCCAGCAGTTTTTCACAGGAGAATTCACCCCTCCACTTT.

This clonotype was seen more than once but under ten times. This chain connects TRBV27 to TRBJ2-7; no clear D gene. Germline CDR1 and CDR2: MNHEY and SMNVEV (reference sequence). The CDR3 has 14 amino acids. V lost 4 bases to trimming and J lost 7 bases, with 17 bases between them. CDR3 nucleotide sequence: TGTGCCAGCAGTTCAAAACCCGTTGGATGGGAGCAGTACTTC. This encodes CASSSKPVGWEQYF.

Of note for this clonotype: Just one base apart from a much larger clone, this may be a read error. The chain uses TRBV7-6 and TRBJ2-7; possible D gene TRBD2, 5 bases. The V gene's germline CDR1 is SGHVS and CDR2 FNYEAQ. CDR3 length: 13 amino acids. CDR3 DNA: TGTGCCGGCAGCTTAGAAGAGCGGACCATGAAGTACTTC. Translating it yields CAGSLEERTMKYF.

There are a few counts of this clonotype. This chain links TRBV20-1 with TRBJ2-1; D not certain. The CDR3 consists of 15 residues. The ends were cut back, 4 bases at V and 4 bases at J, with 17 bases in the middle. Germline CDR1 is DFQATT and CDR2 is SNEGSKA (reference sequence). CDR3 bases: TGCAGTGCTATCTTTAGCCATCCAATATACAATGAGCAGTTCTTC. This sequence encodes CSAIFSHPIYNEQFF.

For this clonotype: One end of the junction does not line up with germline, which may come from a read error. The chain has TRBV12-3 or TRBV12-4 and TRBJ2-3, with a possible D match to TRBD1 (5 bases). The CDR3 totals 17 residues. The chain's CDR3 is CTSSLRGSSSSTDTQYF. In nucleotides, the CDR3 is TGTACCAGCAGTTTAAGGGGAAGTTCGAGTAGCACAGATACGCAGTATTTT.

This clonotype was picked up a small number of times. CDR3 sequence (DNA): TGTGCCAGCAGCCCTCCTCAGCTAGCCAAAAACATTCAGTACTTC. Amino acid sequence: CASSPPQLAKNIQYF. The V call is TRBV6-1, the J call TRBJ2-4; D is uncertain. Trimming took off 6 bases at V and 0 bases at J, with 12 bases between the two ends. The length of the CDR3 is 15 residues. Germline CDR1 MNHNS, CDR2 SASEGT.

This clonotype has more than one count but fewer than ten. The rearrangement links TRBV10-1 to TRBJ2-3, with TRBD1 as a possible D gene (5 bases). Germline CDR1 reads WNHNN; CDR2 reads SYGVQD (reference sequence). CDR3 size: 15 residues. V was clipped by 0 bases and J by 8 bases, with 15 bases between them. DNA of the CDR3: TGCGCCAGCAGTGAGTCGGAAGGGGTTGGTACTACGCAGTATTTT. This codes for CASSESEGVGTTQYF.